This section outlines one TCR beta chain sequence together with its context. This clone was seen a single time. Its antigen has not been determined. The input lacks base qualities; no much larger clone sits a single base away. The sample has other DNA sequences that encode this CDR3 too. Library method: the immunoSEQ multiplex PCR assay. The authors' analysis ran thus. A statistical classification framework was built for diagnosing cytomegalovirus status from the catalog of TCR beta chain sequences. The table was pulled from immuneACCESS by TCRdb, which kept in-frame rearrangements only. Such tables lose some clones; where checked, under half of the loss comes from unresolved V genes, and the rest has no known cause. Clone size and V and J calls were adopted from that table, with D and trimming inferred from the DNA. The sample includes over 200,000 clones, with 87% observed a single time. The top ten hold 1.5% to 2% of the sample.

The data were taken from a study of cytomegalovirus exposure and HLA in healthy donors (dated by TCRdb to between 2016 and 2019). At the level of the whole study: The 670 or so repertoires of the first cohort and the 95 to 150 validation repertoires were produced on the same platform, according to a later analysis. The aim of the study was to test whether cataloging public T cell receptors could identify signatures of past pathogen exposure. Along with the approximately 650-subject first cohort, a separate validation cohort of some 130 different subjects was used. The study combined high-throughput TCR immunosequencing, statistical association of individual TCRs with disease status, and machine learning to predict cytomegalovirus infection status. Results and caveats for the whole study, not just this receptor: Subsequent analysis determined that TCRs grouped into clusters in the first cohort also showed a tendency toward co-occurrence across the 90 to 150 validation repertoires, and roughly 94% of cluster scores exceeded 0. The study gave a list of about 170 TCR beta chains associated with cytomegalovirus. Most TCR sequences were seen in very few donors, while some public TCRs were found in many individuals. Cytomegalovirus status was reported to be diagnosed by the classifier with high specificity and sensitivity in both the original and validation cohorts. The authors suggested that the approach could potentially be extended to other disease states and immunological phenotypes. A few of the identified cytomegalovirus-associated TCR beta chains were confirmed in vitro to be specific for cytomegalovirus antigens. The validation cohort had no HLA typing available for a later analysis, so co-occurrence within that cohort was assessed over all 120 or so repertoires.

Separate from the approximately 700-subject first cohort, the validation cohort of about 110 subjects was the group to which the donors belonged. Deletion took 0 bases off V and 4 bases off J, with a span of 9 bases between the germline ends. The CDR3 runs 14 amino acids, cysteine and phenylalanine included. Just the 42-base CDR3 DNA is kept, in frame starting at base 1. CDR1 and CDR2, per the germline V gene (reference sequence), are MNHEY and SMNVEV. This sequence uses TRBV27 and TRBJ1-1; no D gene can be assigned with confidence. The sequence derives from a woman in her late teens or twenties in good health and CMV-seropositive. Sequenced sample: PBMCs. This receptor carries the CDR3 CASSLSLGGTEAFF. The base sequence is TGTGCCAGCAGTTTATCTTTGGGAGGCACTGAAGCTTTCTTT.